This T cell receptor (beta chain) appears in the sequencing data of a study of blood T cell repertoires in COVID-19. Study-wide background: Material from acute and convalescent COVID-19 was sourced from the United States, Italy and Spain. T cells, B-cell-depleted T cells, or PBMCs provided the cDNA or gDNA that served as material.

Germline trimming cut 6 bases from V and 6 bases from J; bases unmatched to any gene: 5. Germline V gene data show CDR1 as MNHEY and CDR2 as SVGEGT. There are 14 residues in the CDR3. Under the authors' procedure: It was from reference gene primer amplification that nucleated cell counts were estimated. Using immunoSEQ multiplex PCR, the repertoire was profiled, and TCRdb retains in-frame clones only, with some absent. V and J calls and clone size follow that table, whereas D and trimming were derived from the DNA. The sample contains roughly 20,000 clones, roughly 89% of which appear only once. The sequence was collected from a human donor in a cohort sampled during active COVID-19. The donor label of this sample is uncertain. Sequencing was done on a sample of peripheral blood. This chain connects TRBV6-2 or TRBV6-3 to TRBJ1-5; 10 nucleotides agree with TRBD1. The CDR3 DNA follows: TGTGCCAGCAGCCGGGGGGACAGGGGTCAGCCCCAGCATTTT. It yields the protein CASSRGDRGQPQHF.